This T cell receptor (beta chain) came from a study of Ad26.COV2.S vaccination and SARS-CoV-2 variants. The table came from immunoSEQ multiplex PCR; TCRdb's copy has only in-frame clones and leaves some out. The table has hundreds of thousands of clones, around 92% seen once; the top ten hold nearly 1.5%. Treatment described: some 19 received Ad26.COV2.S at low or high dose, single or two shots; 5 received placebo; per-sample allocation not given. Collection of the samples took place on day 63 after the first injection of vaccine or placebo. Germline V gene sequence: CDR1 SGDLS, CDR2 YYNGEE. The CDR3 contains 14 residues. The V end was cut by 4 bases, the J end by 0 bases, with 10 bases between.

The source is a person between 18 and 65 years old who received the Ad26.COV2.S COVID-19 vaccine or a placebo. This chain joins TRBV9 and TRBJ1-1; D is perhaps TRBD1 (5 bases). Specimen: peripheral blood, collected in a trial of Ad26.COV2.S vaccine versus placebo. Written as DNA, the CDR3 is TGTGCCAGCAGCCCACTGACAGTGAACACTGAAGCTTTCTTT. Translation: CASSPLTVNTEAFF.